Each of the 14 T cell receptor beta chains below was sequenced from the same sample in a study of T cell responses to AZD1222 COVID-19 vaccine. Measured with immunoSEQ multiplex PCR; TCRdb has only the in-frame clones, and not every one. The table lists 200,000 or so clones, about 94% of them singletons. The sample in question was peripheral blood, obtained on day 0 of AZD1222 vaccination. Source of these receptors: an adult in good health.

The chain has TRBV13 and TRBJ2-2, with D tentatively TRBD2 (5 bases). With 5 bases removed from V and 3 bases from J, the gap between germline ends came to 16 bases. Germline V CDR1 and CDR2: PRHDT, FYEKMQ (reference sequence). The CDR3 consists of 16 residues. This CDR3 is CASSNTAVQDTGELFF. The CDR3 coding sequence is TGTGCCAGCAGCAATACAGCGGTTCAGGACACCGGGGAGCTGTTTTTT.

The chain uses TRBV9 and TRBJ1-1; D is perhaps TRBD1 (5 bases). The CDR3 sequence is 14 residues long. Trimming removed 4 bases at V and 3 bases at J, with 13 bases between. The germline gives CDR1 SGDLS, CDR2 YYNGEE. The CDR3 spells CASSLGVRDTEAFF. The CDR3 nucleotides are TGTGCCAGCAGCTTGGGGGTAAGGGACACTGAAGCTTTCTTT.

The chain combines TRBV29-1 with TRBJ2-7; D gene ambiguous. Germline lookup yields CDR1 SQVTM and CDR2 ANQGSEA. The CDR3 is 13 amino acids. Trimming removed 5 bases at V and 1 base at J, with 12 bases between. The DNA for the CDR3 is TGCAGCGTTCAACATCTCGGATCCTACGAGCAGTACTTC. Its translation: CSVQHLGSYEQYF.

This clone was seen a single time. The chain uses TRBV6-5 and TRBJ1-2, with 9 bases fitting TRBD1. This CDR3 has 15 residues. Germline V CDR1 and CDR2: MNHEY, SVGAGI. The V gene end was trimmed by 6 bases and the J gene end by 7 bases; junction bases not matched to a gene: 12. The CDR3 nucleotides are TGTGCCAGCAGAATCAGGGGACAGGGTGGTGGTGGCTACACCTTC. Translated, it gives CASRIRGQGGGGYTF.

This rearrangement joins TRBV4-2 to TRBJ2-7; D is ambiguous. Germline lookup yields CDR1 LGHNA and CDR2 YNFKEQ. V lost 0 bases and J lost 5, with 20 bases in between. This CDR3 contains 17 residues. The CDR3 nucleotides are TGTGCCAGCAGCCAAGATTTAACGGGCGAGAGGTCCCACGAGCAGTACTTC. The encoded protein is CASSQDLTGERSHEQYF.

The V and J genes are TRBV10-3 and TRBJ1-2, with unresolved D. The CDR3 extends over 13 amino acids. The germline V and J ends were trimmed by 3 bases and 2 bases, with 7 bases remaining between them. Germline loops: CDR1 ENHRY, CDR2 SYGVKD. The CDR3 spells CAISDLGNYGYTF. The CDR3 DNA follows: TGTGCCATCAGTGATCTGGGGAACTATGGCTACACCTTC.

For the CDR3, the DNA is TGTGCCAGCAGCCCCGGACAGGGGCGAATCAATCAGCCCCAGCATTTT. Protein sequence: CASSPGQGRINQPQHF. V usage is TRBV2 and J usage is TRBJ1-5; 9 nucleotides align to TRBD1. Losses at the gene ends were 6 bases for V and 3 bases for J; bases not matched to a gene: 9. The CDR3 consists of 16 residues. Germline V gene lookup returns CDR1 SNHLY and CDR2 FYNNEI.

This chain joins TRBV3-1 (or the pseudogene TRBV3-2) and TRBJ2-1; a weak D match, TRBD2 (6 bases). This CDR3 contains 15 residues. V lost 0 bases and J 12 bases, leaving 18 bases between the germline ends. Per the germline V gene, CDR1 is LGHDT and CDR2 is YNNKEL (reference sequence). In DNA form, the CDR3 reads TGTGCCAGCAGCCAAGATCGCCTAGCGCCCCGAGGGCAGTTCTTC. It yields the protein CASSQDRLAPRGQFF.

The rearrangement joins TRBV4-2 to TRBJ2-5; D assignment may be TRBD1 or TRBD2 (7 bases each). V was shortened by 1 base and J by 4 bases, with 22 bases between the two germline ends. Germline loops: CDR1 LGHNA, CDR2 YNFKEQ. This CDR3 contains 18 residues. The CDR3 here is CASSQAGGAGGSGETQYF. CDR3 nucleotides: TGTGCCAGCAGCCAAGCTGGGGGGGCAGGGGGGAGTGGAGAGACCCAGTACTTC.

The chain is built from TRBV18 and TRBJ2-5; 7 bases agree with TRBD1. The junction had 7 bases not matched to a gene; V was cut back by 2 bases and J by 1 base. The CDR3 consists of 16 residues. Germline-derived CDR1 and CDR2 are KGHSH and LQKENI. The CDR3 loop is CASSPGQALTQETQYF. CDR3 sequence (DNA): TGTGCCAGCTCACCAGGACAGGCCTTAACCCAAGAGACCCAGTACTTC.

The V gene is TRBV7-9, the J gene TRBJ2-1, with D tentatively TRBD1 (6 bases). Trimming took 2 bases from V and 2 from J, leaving 10 bases between them. The CDR3 contains 15 residues. Germline V gene data show CDR1 as SEHNR and CDR2 as FQNEAQ (reference sequence). As DNA, the CDR3 is TGTGCCAGCAGCTTACCCAGGGGCACCTACAATGAGCAGTTCTTC. Protein sequence: CASSLPRGTYNEQFF.

The chain has TRBV30 and TRBJ1-6; 7 bases are a match to TRBD1. V shed 0 bases and J 9 bases; nucleotides not matched to a gene: 8. CDR1 and CDR2 (germline): GTSNPN, SVGIG (reference sequence). The CDR3 is made up of 15 amino acids. CDR3 sequence (DNA): TGTGCCTGGAGTGTAGGGCAGGGGGTAGTTTCACCCCTCCACTTT. It codes for CAWSVGQGVVSPLHF.

This chain connects TRBV6-1 to TRBJ2-7; 9 bases line up with TRBD1. V lost 1 base and J lost 4; bases outside the gene matches: 5. CDR1 and CDR2 (germline): MNHNS, SASEGT. This CDR3 has 15 residues. The chain's CDR3 is CASSEVTGGYYEQYF. CDR3 in DNA: TGTGCCAGCAGTGAAGTCACAGGGGGCTATTACGAGCAGTACTTC.

The chain has TRBV19 and TRBJ2-1; 10 bases agree with TRBD2. CDR3 length: 16 residues. Losses at the gene ends were 3 bases for V and 8 bases for J; bases not matched to a gene: 10. From germline, CDR1 is LNHDA and CDR2 SQIVND (reference sequence). CDR3: CASSIRASGRPYEQFF. The CDR3 nucleotides are TGTGCCAGTAGTATCCGGGCTAGCGGGAGACCATATGAGCAGTTCTTC.